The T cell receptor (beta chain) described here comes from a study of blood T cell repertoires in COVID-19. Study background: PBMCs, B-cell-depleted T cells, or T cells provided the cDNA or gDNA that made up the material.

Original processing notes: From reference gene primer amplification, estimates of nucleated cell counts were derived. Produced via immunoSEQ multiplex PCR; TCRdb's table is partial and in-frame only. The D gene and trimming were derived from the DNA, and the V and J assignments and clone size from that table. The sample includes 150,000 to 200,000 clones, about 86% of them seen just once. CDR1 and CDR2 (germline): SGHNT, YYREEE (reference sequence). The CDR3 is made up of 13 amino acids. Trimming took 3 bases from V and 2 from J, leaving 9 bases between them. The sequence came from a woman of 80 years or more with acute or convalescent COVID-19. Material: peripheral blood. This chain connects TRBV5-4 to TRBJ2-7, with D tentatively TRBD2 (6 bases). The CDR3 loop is CASSSPGAYEQYF. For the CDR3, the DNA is TGTGCCAGCAGCTCGCCGGGAGCCTACGAGCAGTACTTC.